Listed below are T cell receptor beta chains from one sample, sequenced in a study of blood T cell repertoires in COVID-19. Here immunoSEQ multiplex PCR was the method, and the copy in TCRdb shows in-frame clones only, minus some. This sample carries roughly 130,000 clones, about 80% of them seen once, and the ten largest clones take roughly 15%. Sequenced sample: peripheral blood. The receptors originated from a woman between 50 and 59 years old with acute or convalescent COVID-19. Each CDR3 is given with its conserved first and last residue. D genes are given only for firm matches. A row's size may be missing; if present it is once, few, many or a size class.

j_gene,v_gene,abundance,d_gene,CDR3aa,CDR3nt
TRBJ1-1,TRBV20-1,NA,NA,CSASPDKPNTEAFF,TGCAGTGCTAGTCCGGACAAGCCGAACACTGAAGCTTTCTTT
TRBJ1-6,TRBV25-1,NA,NA,CASSAGFGNSPLHF,TGTGCCAGCAGTGCAGGGTTTGGGAATTCACCCCTCCACTTT
TRBJ1-5,TRBV2,few,TRBD1,CASSVTGGVDQPQHF,TGTGCCAGCAGTGTGACAGGGGGCGTCGATCAGCCCCAGCATTTT
TRBJ2-7,TRBV5-1,NA,TRBD1,CASSAGQDAYEQYF,TGCGCCAGCAGCGCCGGACAGGACGCCTACGAGCAGTACTTC
TRBJ2-2,TRBV9,NA,NA,CASSVAPGILTGELFF,TGTGCCAGCAGCGTAGCCCCAGGGATACTCACCGGGGAGCTGTTTTTT
TRBJ1-1,TRBV27,NA,NA,CASSSQGRTEAFF,TGTGCCAGCAGTTCCCAGGGCAGGACTGAAGCTTTCTTT
TRBJ2-1,TRBV6-6,once,TRBD2,CATKAGVDYNEQFF,TGTGCCACCAAAGCGGGAGTTGACTACAATGAGCAGTTCTTC
TRBJ2-7,TRBV5-1,NA,TRBD2,CASSLEVSRTRPYEQYF,TGCGCCAGCAGCTTGGAAGTAAGTCGGACTAGACCCTACGAGCAGTACTTC
TRBJ2-1,TRBV7-9,NA,NA,CASSLGQGYNEQFF,TGTGCCAGCAGCTTAGGGCAGGGGTACAATGAGCAGTTCTTC
TRBJ2-7,TRBV5-1,NA,TRBD1,CASSIDQGASSYEQYF,TGCGCCAGCAGCATAGATCAGGGGGCCAGCTCCTACGAGCAGTACTTC
TRBJ1-1,TRBV25-1,few,NA,CASSDGLADTEAFF,TGTGCCAGCAGTGACGGGTTGGCAGACACTGAAGCTTTCTTT
TRBJ2-1,TRBV7-2,NA,NA,CASSLGAYNEQFF,TGTGCCAGCAGCTTAGGGGCGTACAATGAGCAGTTCTTC
TRBJ1-5,TRBV4-2,NA,TRBD1,CASSQFWDSYSNQPQHF,TGTGCCAGCAGCCAATTTTGGGACAGTTATAGCAATCAGCCCCAGCATTTT
TRBJ2-3,TRBV30,NA,NA,CAWRTKRDTDTQYF,TGTGCCTGGAGAACGAAACGGGACACAGATACGCAGTATTTT
TRBJ1-2,TRBV5-5,NA,NA,CASSSDLLGYTF,TGTGCCAGCAGTTCGGACTTGCTCGGATACACCTTC
TRBJ2-1,TRBV3-1/TRBV3-2,once,TRBD2,CASSHLTSGGAKGQFF,TGTGCCAGCAGCCACCTGACTAGCGGGGGGGCTAAGGGGCAGTTCTTC
TRBJ1-2,TRBV25-1,NA,NA,CASSPAGANYGYTF,TGTGCCAGCAGCCCCGCAGGGGCGAACTATGGCTACACCTTC
TRBJ1-4,TRBV12-5,once,NA,CASGLLTNEKLFF,TGTGCTAGTGGCCTATTAACTAATGAAAAACTGTTTTTT
TRBJ1-1,TRBV24-1,NA,NA,CATSVRENTEAFF,TGTGCCACCAGTGTTCGCGAGAACACTGAAGCTTTCTTT
TRBJ1-2,TRBV6-6,NA,TRBD1,CASRVGTGDNYGYTF,TGTGCCAGCAGAGTCGGGACAGGGGACAACTATGGCTACACCTTC
TRBJ2-4,TRBV18,NA,NA,CASSPPGVAKNIQYF,TGTGCCAGCTCACCACCGGGAGTGGCCAAAAACATTCAGTACTTC
TRBJ2-3,TRBV3-1/TRBV3-2,NA,TRBD2,CASSLAGADTQYF,TGTGCCAGCAGTCTAGCGGGGGCGGATACGCAGTATTTT
TRBJ2-3,TRBV27,NA,TRBD2,CASSLSNGGGRADTQYF,TGTGCCAGCAGTTTATCGAACGGCGGGGGGCGCGCAGATACGCAGTATTTT
TRBJ1-2,TRBV6-5,NA,NA,CASNEWMADGYTF,TGTGCCAGCAACGAGTGGATGGCGGATGGCTACACCTTC
TRBJ2-6,TRBV12-2,NA,NA,CASRYPLISGANVLTF,TGTGCAAGTCGTTATCCACTGATCTCTGGGGCCAACGTCCTGACTTTC
TRBJ2-7,TRBV27,once,TRBD2,CASTPSGASYEQYF,TGTGCCAGCACCCCCAGCGGGGCCTCCTACGAGCAGTACTTC
TRBJ2-1,TRBV19,NA,NA,CASKKATYNEQFF,TGTGCCAGTAAGAAGGCGACTTACAATGAGCAGTTCTTC
TRBJ1-4,TRBV12-3/TRBV12-4,NA,NA,CASSLQINEKLFF,TGTGCCAGCAGTTTACAGATTAATGAAAAACTGTTTTTT
TRBJ1-1,TRBV27,NA,NA,CASSLGRAVTEAFF,TGTGCCAGCAGTTTAGGGCGGGCGGTCACTGAAGCTTTCTTT